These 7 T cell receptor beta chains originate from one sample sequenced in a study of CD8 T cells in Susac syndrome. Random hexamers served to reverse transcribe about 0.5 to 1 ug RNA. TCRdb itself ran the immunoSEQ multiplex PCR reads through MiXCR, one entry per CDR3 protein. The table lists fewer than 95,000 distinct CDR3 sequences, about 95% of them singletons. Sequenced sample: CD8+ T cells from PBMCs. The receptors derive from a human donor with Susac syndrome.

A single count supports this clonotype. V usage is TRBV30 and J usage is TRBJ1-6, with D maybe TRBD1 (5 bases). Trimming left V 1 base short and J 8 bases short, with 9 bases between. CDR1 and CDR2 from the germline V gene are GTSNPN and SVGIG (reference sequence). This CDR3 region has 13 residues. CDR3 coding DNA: TGTGCCTGGAGTGGGACACCGGATTCACCCCTCCACTTT. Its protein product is CAWSGTPDSPLHF.

Here the CDR3 reads CSARDRRPEKLFF. CDR3 in DNA: TGCAGTGCTAGAGACCGTCGCCCTGAAAAACTGTTTTTT. This chain uses TRBV20-1 with TRBJ1-4; no clear D. Deletions cut 0 bases from V and 7 bases from J, with 9 bases between. CDR1 is DFQATT, CDR2 SNEGSKA, per germline (reference sequence). The CDR3 covers 13 residues.

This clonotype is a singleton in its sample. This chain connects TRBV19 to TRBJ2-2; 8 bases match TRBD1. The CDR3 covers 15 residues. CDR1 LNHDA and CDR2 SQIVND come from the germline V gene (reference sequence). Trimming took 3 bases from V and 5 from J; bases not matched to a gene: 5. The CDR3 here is CASSIRGQETGELFF. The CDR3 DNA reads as TGTGCCAGTAGTATTAGGGGACAGGAGACCGGGGAGCTGTTTTTT.

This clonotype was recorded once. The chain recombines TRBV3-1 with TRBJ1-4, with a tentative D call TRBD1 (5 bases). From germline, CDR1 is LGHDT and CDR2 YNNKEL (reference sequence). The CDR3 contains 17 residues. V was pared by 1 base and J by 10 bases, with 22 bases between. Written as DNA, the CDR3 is TGTGCCAGCAGCCAAGTACTGCCCAGGGACGATCTTGGAAAACTGTTTTTT. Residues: CASSQVLPRDDLGKLFF.

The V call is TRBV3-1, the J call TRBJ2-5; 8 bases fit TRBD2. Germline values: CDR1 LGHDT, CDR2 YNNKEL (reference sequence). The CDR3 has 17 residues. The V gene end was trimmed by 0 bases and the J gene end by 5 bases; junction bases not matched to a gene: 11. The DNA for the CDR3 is TGTGCCAGCAGCCAAGATTGGGGGACTAGGATTTCTGAGACCCAGTACTTC. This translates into CASSQDWGTRISETQYF.

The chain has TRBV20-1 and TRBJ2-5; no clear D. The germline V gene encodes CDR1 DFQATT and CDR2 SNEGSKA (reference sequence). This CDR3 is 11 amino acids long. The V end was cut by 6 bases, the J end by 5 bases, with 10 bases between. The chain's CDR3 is CSAKGQETQYF. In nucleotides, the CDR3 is TGCAGTGCGAAGGGTCAGGAGACCCAGTACTTC.

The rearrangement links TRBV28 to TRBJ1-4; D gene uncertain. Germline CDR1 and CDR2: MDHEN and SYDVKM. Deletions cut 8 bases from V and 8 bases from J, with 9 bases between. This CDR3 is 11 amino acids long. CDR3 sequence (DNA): TGTGCCAGCCGACGAGGGGAAAAACTGTTTTTT. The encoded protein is CASRRGEKLFF.